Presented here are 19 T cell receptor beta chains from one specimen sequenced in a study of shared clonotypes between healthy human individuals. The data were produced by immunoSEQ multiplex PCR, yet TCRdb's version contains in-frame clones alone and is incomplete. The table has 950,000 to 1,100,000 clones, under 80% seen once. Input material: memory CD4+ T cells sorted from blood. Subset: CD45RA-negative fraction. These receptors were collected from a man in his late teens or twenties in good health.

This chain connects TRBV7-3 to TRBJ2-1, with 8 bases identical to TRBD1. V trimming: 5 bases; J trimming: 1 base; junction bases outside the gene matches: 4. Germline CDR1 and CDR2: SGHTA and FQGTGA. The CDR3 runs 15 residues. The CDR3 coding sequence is TGTGCCAGCAGCACCGACAGGGGTTCCTACAATGAGCAGTTCTTC. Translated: CASSTDRGSYNEQFF.

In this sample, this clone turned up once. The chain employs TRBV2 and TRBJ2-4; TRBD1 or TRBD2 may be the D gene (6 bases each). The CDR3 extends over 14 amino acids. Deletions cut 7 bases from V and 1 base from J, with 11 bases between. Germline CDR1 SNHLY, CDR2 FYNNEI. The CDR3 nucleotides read TGTGCCAGCACTGTAGGGGGGGCCAAAAACATTCAGTACTTC. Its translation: CASTVGGAKNIQYF.

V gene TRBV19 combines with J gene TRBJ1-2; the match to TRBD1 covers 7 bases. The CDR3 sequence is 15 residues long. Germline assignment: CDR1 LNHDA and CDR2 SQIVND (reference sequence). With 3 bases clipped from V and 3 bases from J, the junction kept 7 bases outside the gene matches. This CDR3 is CASSIGDRVHYGYTF. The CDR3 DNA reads TGTGCCAGTAGTATTGGAGACAGGGTCCACTATGGCTACACCTTC.

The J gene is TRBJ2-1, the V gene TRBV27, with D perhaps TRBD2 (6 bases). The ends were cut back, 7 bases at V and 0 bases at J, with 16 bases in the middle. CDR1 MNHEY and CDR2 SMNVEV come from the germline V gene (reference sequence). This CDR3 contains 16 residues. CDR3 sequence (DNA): TGTGCCAGCACGCGGACTACAAGGAGCTCCTACAATGAGCAGTTCTTC. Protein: CASTRTTRSSYNEQFF.

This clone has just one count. The CDR3: CASSFRTAGEQYF. The CDR3 DNA sequence: TGCGCCAGCAGCTTTCGGACTGCGGGAGAGCAGTACTTC. V usage is TRBV5-1 and J usage is TRBJ2-7; D possibly corresponds to TRBD2 (6 bases). This CDR3 is built from 13 residues. V lost 2 bases, J lost 7 bases, and 13 bases lay in between. The V gene's germline CDR1 is SGHRS and CDR2 YFSETQ.

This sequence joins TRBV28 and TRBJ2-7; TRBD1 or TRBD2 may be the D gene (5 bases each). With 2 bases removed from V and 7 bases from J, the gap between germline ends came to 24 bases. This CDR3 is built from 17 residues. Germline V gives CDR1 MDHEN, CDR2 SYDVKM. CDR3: CASSLPDTGTYSGEQYF. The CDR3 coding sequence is TGTGCCAGCAGTTTACCCGATACCGGGACCTATAGTGGGGAGCAGTACTTC.

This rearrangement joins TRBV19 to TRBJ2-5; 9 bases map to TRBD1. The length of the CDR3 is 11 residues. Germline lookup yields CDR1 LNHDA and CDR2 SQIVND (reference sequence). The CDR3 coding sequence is TGTGCTAGGACAGGGGAAGAGACCCAGTACTTC. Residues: CARTGEETQYF.

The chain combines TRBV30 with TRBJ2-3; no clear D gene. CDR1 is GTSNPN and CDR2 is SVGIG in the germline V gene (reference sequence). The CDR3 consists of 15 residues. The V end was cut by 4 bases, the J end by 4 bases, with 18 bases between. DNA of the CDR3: TGTGCCTGGAAGGGTGAGGCCCCCCGGCCAGATACGCAGTATTTT. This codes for CAWKGEAPRPDTQYF.

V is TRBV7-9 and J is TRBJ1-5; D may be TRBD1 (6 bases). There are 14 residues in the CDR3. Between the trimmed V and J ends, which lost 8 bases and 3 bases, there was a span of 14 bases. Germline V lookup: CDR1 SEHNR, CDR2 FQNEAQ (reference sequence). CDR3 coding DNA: TGTGCCAGCTCCCCGGGACAAATCAATCAGCCCCAGCATTTT. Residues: CASSPGQINQPQHF.

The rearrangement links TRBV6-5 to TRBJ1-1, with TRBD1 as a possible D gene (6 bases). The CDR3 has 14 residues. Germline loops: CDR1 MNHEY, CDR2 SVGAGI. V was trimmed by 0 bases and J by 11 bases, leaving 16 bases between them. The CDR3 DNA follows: TGTGCCAGCAGTTACTCTGGACAGCCCAGGGAGGCTTTCTTT. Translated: CASSYSGQPREAFF.

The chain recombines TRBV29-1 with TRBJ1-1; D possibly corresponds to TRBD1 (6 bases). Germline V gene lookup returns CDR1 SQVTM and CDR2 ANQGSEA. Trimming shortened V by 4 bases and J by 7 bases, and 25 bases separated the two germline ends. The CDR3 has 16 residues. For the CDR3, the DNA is TGCAGCGTTGCCGGGACACCGAAGGCCCAGACAAGTGAAGCTTTCTTT. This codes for CSVAGTPKAQTSEAFF.

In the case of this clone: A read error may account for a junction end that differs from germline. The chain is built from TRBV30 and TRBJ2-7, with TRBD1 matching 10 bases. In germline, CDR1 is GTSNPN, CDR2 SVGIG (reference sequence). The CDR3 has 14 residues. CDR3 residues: CAWSRTGGFYGQYF. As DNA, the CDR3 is TGTGCCTGGAGTCGGACAGGGGGATTCTACGGGCAGTACTTC. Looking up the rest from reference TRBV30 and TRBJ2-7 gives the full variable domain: SQTIHQWPATLVQPVGSPLSLECTVEGTSNPNLYWYRQAAGRGLQLLFYSVGIGQISSEVPQNLSASRPQDRQFILSSKKLLLSDSGFYLCAWSRTGGFYGQYFGPGTRLTVT.

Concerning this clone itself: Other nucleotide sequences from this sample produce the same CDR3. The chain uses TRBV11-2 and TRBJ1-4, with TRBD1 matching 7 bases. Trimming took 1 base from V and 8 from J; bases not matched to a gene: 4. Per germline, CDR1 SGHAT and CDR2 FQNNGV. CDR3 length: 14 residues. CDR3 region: CASSLGQGGEKLFF. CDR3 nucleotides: TGTGCCAGCAGCTTAGGACAGGGCGGGGAAAAACTGTTTTTT.

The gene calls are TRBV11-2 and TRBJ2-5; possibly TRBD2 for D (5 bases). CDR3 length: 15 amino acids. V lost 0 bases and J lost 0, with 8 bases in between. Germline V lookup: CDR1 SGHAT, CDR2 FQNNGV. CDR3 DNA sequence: TGTGCCAGCAGCTTAGAATCGGGGAACCAAGAGACCCAGTACTTC. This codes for CASSLESGNQETQYF.

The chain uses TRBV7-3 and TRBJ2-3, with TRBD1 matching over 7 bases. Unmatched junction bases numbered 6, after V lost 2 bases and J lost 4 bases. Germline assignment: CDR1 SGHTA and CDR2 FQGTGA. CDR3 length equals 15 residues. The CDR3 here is CASSLRGQRADTQYF. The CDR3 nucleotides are TGTGCCAGCAGCTTACGGGGACAGAGGGCAGATACGCAGTATTTT.

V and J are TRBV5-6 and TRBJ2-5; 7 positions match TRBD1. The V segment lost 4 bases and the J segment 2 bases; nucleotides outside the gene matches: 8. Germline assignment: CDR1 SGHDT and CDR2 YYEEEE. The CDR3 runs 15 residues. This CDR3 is CASSNAGTAQETQYF. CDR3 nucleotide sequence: TGTGCCAGCAGCAATGCCGGGACAGCACAAGAGACCCAGTACTTC.

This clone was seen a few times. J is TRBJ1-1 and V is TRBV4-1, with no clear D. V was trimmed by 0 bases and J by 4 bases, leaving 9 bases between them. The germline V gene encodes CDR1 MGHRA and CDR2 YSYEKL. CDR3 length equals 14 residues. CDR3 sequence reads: CASSQETRPTEAFF. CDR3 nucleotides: TGCGCCAGCAGCCAAGAAACCCGTCCCACTGAAGCTTTCTTT.

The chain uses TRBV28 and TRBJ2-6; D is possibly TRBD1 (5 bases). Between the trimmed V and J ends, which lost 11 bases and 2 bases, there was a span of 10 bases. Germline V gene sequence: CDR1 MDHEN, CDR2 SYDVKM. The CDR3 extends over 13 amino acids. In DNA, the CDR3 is TGTGCCGTTTGGGGCGCTGGGGCCAACGTCCTGACTTTC. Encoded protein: CAVWGAGANVLTF.

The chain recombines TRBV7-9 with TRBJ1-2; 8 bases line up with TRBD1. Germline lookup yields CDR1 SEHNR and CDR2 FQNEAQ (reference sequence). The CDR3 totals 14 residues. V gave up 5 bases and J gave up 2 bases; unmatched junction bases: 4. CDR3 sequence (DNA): TGTGCCAGCAGCCATAGACAGGGGAACTATGGCTACACCTTC. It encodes CASSHRQGNYGYTF.